This TCR beta chain comes out of a study of shared clonotypes between healthy human individuals. The CDR3 has 15 residues. CDR1 is SQVTM, CDR2 ANQGSEA, per germline. V lost 5 bases to trimming and J lost 2 bases, with 18 bases between them. TCRdb's copy holds only in-frame clones and misses some; the assay was immunoSEQ multiplex PCR. The table lists some 2.3 million clones, over 90% of them singletons. This chain joins TRBV29-1 and TRBJ1-2; TRBD1 is a possible D gene (5 bases). The sequence was obtained from a man younger than 30 in good health. Some clones in this sample may be carry-over from other donors' samples. The sample taken for sequencing was naive CD4+ T cells from PBMCs. Indicated subset: CD45RA+ positively selected. The CDR3 loop is CSVPPFGAINYGYTF. DNA of the CDR3: TGCAGCGTTCCCCCCTTCGGGGCTATCAACTATGGCTACACCTTC.